A selection of T cell receptor beta chains follows, all from one sample in a study of blood T cell repertoires in COVID-19. Profiling relied on immunoSEQ multiplex PCR, and the TCRdb table lists in-frame clones only, not all of them. The data show approximately 360,000 clones, with about 90% seen just once and 1.5% to 2.5% held by the top ten. Sequenced sample: PBMCs or T cells enriched from blood (not recorded which). These receptors all stem from a man aged 35 to 55 in a cohort exposed to, infected with or recovered from COVID-19 (not recorded which). Both conserved end residues are part of each CDR3. D genes are given only for firm matches. Clone size is stated in some rows and not others, as once, few, many or a class when expanded.

d_call: -
v_call: TRBV19
j_call: TRBJ2-6
clone_size: -
cdr3_nt: TGTGCCAGTAGTACCGGACGGGGCTCTGGGGCCAACGTCCTGACTTTC
cdr3_aa: CASSTGRGSGANVLTF

d_call: TRBD2
v_call: TRBV5-4
j_call: TRBJ2-3
clone_size: -
cdr3_nt: TGTGCCAGCAGCTTGGTCCTAGCGGGAGGGGGGGATACGCAGTATTTT
cdr3_aa: CASSLVLAGGGDTQYF

d_call: TRBD1
v_call: TRBV30
j_call: TRBJ1-1
clone_size: -
cdr3_nt: TGTGCCTGGGGGACAGGGGTTTTGGCCACTGAAGCTTTCTTT
cdr3_aa: CAWGTGVLATEAFF

d_call: TRBD1
v_call: TRBV7-9
j_call: TRBJ1-2
clone_size: once
cdr3_nt: TGTGCCAGCAGCGTTCAGGGGGCTGGCGGCTACACCTTC
cdr3_aa: CASSVQGAGGYTF

d_call: TRBD2
v_call: TRBV28
j_call: TRBJ2-5
clone_size: -
cdr3_nt: TGTGCCAGCACCTCACCCGGGGGGAGATTCCAAGAGACCCAGTACTTC
cdr3_aa: CASTSPGGRFQETQYF

d_call: -
v_call: TRBV19
j_call: TRBJ2-3
clone_size: once
cdr3_nt: TGTGCCAGTAGTATAGCTAGTGGCACAGATACGCAGTATTTT
cdr3_aa: CASSIASGTDTQYF

d_call: -
v_call: TRBV7-9
j_call: TRBJ2-7
clone_size: -
cdr3_nt: TGTGCCAGCAGCTTAGTATGGGCGGGAAGCCCCTACGAGCAGTACTTC
cdr3_aa: CASSLVWAGSPYEQYF

d_call: -
v_call: TRBV3-1/TRBV3-2
j_call: TRBJ1-5
clone_size: -
cdr3_nt: TGTGCCAGCAGCCCCAGGGATAGCAATCAGCCCCAGCATTTT
cdr3_aa: CASSPRDSNQPQHF

d_call: TRBD2
v_call: TRBV9
j_call: TRBJ2-5
clone_size: -
cdr3_nt: TGTGCCAGCAGCGTAGGTGTGGGGGGGCAAGAGACCCAGTACTTC
cdr3_aa: CASSVGVGGQETQYF

d_call: TRBD1
v_call: TRBV30
j_call: TRBJ1-2
clone_size: -
cdr3_nt: TGTGCCTGGAGTTCGGGACAGGGGCTCTATGGCTACACCTTC
cdr3_aa: CAWSSGQGLYGYTF

d_call: TRBD1
v_call: TRBV7-2
j_call: TRBJ1-2
clone_size: -
cdr3_nt: TGTGCCAGCAGCTACGGACAGGGAGCCTATGGCTACACCTTC
cdr3_aa: CASSYGQGAYGYTF

d_call: TRBD1
v_call: TRBV29-1
j_call: TRBJ1-2
clone_size: -
cdr3_nt: TGCAGCGTTCAACTTACAGGGGAGGCCTATGGCTACACCTTC
cdr3_aa: CSVQLTGEAYGYTF

d_call: TRBD1
v_call: TRBV15
j_call: TRBJ1-2
clone_size: -
cdr3_nt: TGTGCCACCAGCAGAGACATCGGGACAGGGGGCCTTGGCTACACCTTC
cdr3_aa: CATSRDIGTGGLGYTF

d_call: TRBD1
v_call: TRBV5-1
j_call: TRBJ1-2
clone_size: -
cdr3_nt: TGCGCCAGCAGCGTAGGACAGGGCGGTGGCTACACCTTC
cdr3_aa: CASSVGQGGGYTF

d_call: -
v_call: TRBV7-2
j_call: TRBJ2-3
clone_size: -
cdr3_nt: TGTGCCAGCAGCTTAGCGGAGGGGGCCGGCACAGATACGCAGTATTTT
cdr3_aa: CASSLAEGAGTDTQYF

d_call: -
v_call: TRBV2
j_call: TRBJ1-5
clone_size: -
cdr3_nt: TGTGCCAGCAGTGAGTCGGGGGGCGGCAATCAGCCCCAGCATTTT
cdr3_aa: CASSESGGGNQPQHF

d_call: -
v_call: TRBV7-8
j_call: TRBJ2-1
clone_size: -
cdr3_nt: TGTGCCAGCAGCTCCTGGGGAGCCTACAATGAGCAGTTCTTC
cdr3_aa: CASSSWGAYNEQFF

d_call: TRBD2
v_call: TRBV10-2
j_call: TRBJ2-7
clone_size: -
cdr3_nt: TGCGCCAGCAGTGAAGGGACTAGCCTATACGAGCAGTACTTC
cdr3_aa: CASSEGTSLYEQYF

d_call: -
v_call: TRBV30
j_call: TRBJ1-5
clone_size: -
cdr3_nt: TGTGCCTGGAGTGTTGACGGGATACAGCCCCAGCATTTT
cdr3_aa: CAWSVDGIQPQHF

d_call: TRBD1
v_call: TRBV5-4
j_call: TRBJ1-3
clone_size: -
cdr3_nt: TGTGCCAGCAGCACCTACAGGGGCTCTGGAAACACCATATATTTT
cdr3_aa: CASSTYRGSGNTIYF

d_call: TRBD1
v_call: TRBV24-1
j_call: TRBJ2-3
clone_size: -
cdr3_nt: TGTGCCACCAGTGAACCTACAGGGGGAGATACGCAGTATTTT
cdr3_aa: CATSEPTGGDTQYF

d_call: TRBD1
v_call: TRBV19
j_call: TRBJ1-3
clone_size: -
cdr3_nt: TGTGCCAGTAGAGGGGACAGCTTCTCTGGAAACACCATATATTTT
cdr3_aa: CASRGDSFSGNTIYF

d_call: -
v_call: TRBV18
j_call: TRBJ2-2
clone_size: -
cdr3_nt: TGTGCCAGCTCACTGGACAAGACCGGGGAGCTGTTTTTT
cdr3_aa: CASSLDKTGELFF

d_call: TRBD2
v_call: TRBV5-1
j_call: TRBJ2-7
clone_size: -
cdr3_nt: TGCGCCAGCAGCTCGGGGGGGCTAGCGTTCGAGCAGTACTTC
cdr3_aa: CASSSGGLAFEQYF

d_call: -
v_call: TRBV4-1
j_call: TRBJ1-1
clone_size: -
cdr3_nt: TGCGCCAGCAGGCGGACAGTGAACACTGAAGCTTTCTTT
cdr3_aa: CASRRTVNTEAFF

d_call: TRBD2
v_call: TRBV29-1
j_call: TRBJ2-1
clone_size: few
cdr3_nt: TGCAGCGTGGACTTAGCGGGAGGCGATGAGCAGTTCTTC
cdr3_aa: CSVDLAGGDEQFF

d_call: TRBD1
v_call: TRBV30
j_call: TRBJ1-1
clone_size: -
cdr3_nt: TGTGCCTGGAGTCCAATGACAGGGTCAACTGAAGCTTTCTTT
cdr3_aa: CAWSPMTGSTEAFF

d_call: -
v_call: TRBV5-1
j_call: TRBJ2-6
clone_size: -
cdr3_nt: TGCGCCAGCAGCCTGACAGTTAGCTCTGGGGCCAACGTCCTGACTTTC
cdr3_aa: CASSLTVSSGANVLTF

d_call: TRBD2
v_call: TRBV11-3
j_call: TRBJ2-1
clone_size: -
cdr3_nt: TGTGCCAGCAGTGGACTAGCGGGGACACGGTTCTTC
cdr3_aa: CASSGLAGTRFF

d_call: -
v_call: TRBV3-1/TRBV3-2
j_call: TRBJ2-7
clone_size: -
cdr3_nt: TGTGCCAGCAGCCTGACTAACTACGAGCAGTACTTC
cdr3_aa: CASSLTNYEQYF

d_call: -
v_call: TRBV7-6
j_call: TRBJ1-1
clone_size: medium-sized
cdr3_nt: TGTGCCAGCAGCTTAGACAGTACCGGCACTGAAGCTTTCTTT
cdr3_aa: CASSLDSTGTEAFF

d_call: TRBD1
v_call: TRBV6-5
j_call: TRBJ1-2
clone_size: -
cdr3_nt: TGTGCCAGCAGTTACACGAGGGGGCCGGGTTTATATGGCTACACCTTC
cdr3_aa: CASSYTRGPGLYGYTF

d_call: -
v_call: TRBV11-2
j_call: TRBJ1-1
clone_size: -
cdr3_nt: TGTGCCAGCAGCTTATTCAGGGGAAGGACTGAAGCTTTCTTT
cdr3_aa: CASSLFRGRTEAFF

d_call: -
v_call: TRBV5-1
j_call: TRBJ2-1
clone_size: -
cdr3_nt: TGCGCCAGCAGCGTCGGACAGAGACACAATGAGCAGTTCTTC
cdr3_aa: CASSVGQRHNEQFF

d_call: -
v_call: TRBV28
j_call: TRBJ1-2
clone_size: -
cdr3_nt: TGTGCCAGCAGTTTGACGGGTCCATATGGCTACACCTTC
cdr3_aa: CASSLTGPYGYTF

d_call: -
v_call: TRBV7-9
j_call: TRBJ1-2
clone_size: -
cdr3_nt: TGTGCCAGCAGCCTGGGCTATGTTGGCTACACCTTC
cdr3_aa: CASSLGYVGYTF

d_call: -
v_call: TRBV21-1
j_call: TRBJ2-7
clone_size: -
cdr3_nt: -
cdr3_aa: CASSVATGAEQYF

d_call: -
v_call: TRBV5-1
j_call: TRBJ2-5
clone_size: -
cdr3_nt: TGCGCCAGCAGCTTGGGTGCGGCCCAAGAGACCCAGTACTTC
cdr3_aa: CASSLGAAQETQYF

d_call: TRBD2
v_call: TRBV7-9
j_call: TRBJ2-1
clone_size: -
cdr3_nt: TGTGCCAGCAGCTTCGGGGGGGCGCCTTACAATGAGCAGTTCTTC
cdr3_aa: CASSFGGAPYNEQFF

d_call: -
v_call: TRBV28
j_call: TRBJ1-5
clone_size: -
cdr3_nt: TGTGCCAGCAGTAAGGGGAACAATCAGCCCCAGCATTTT
cdr3_aa: CASSKGNNQPQHF

d_call: -
v_call: TRBV7-8
j_call: TRBJ1-5
clone_size: once
cdr3_nt: TGTGCCAGCAGCTTAGCTGGCGGGGGCAGCAATCAGCCCCAGCATTTT
cdr3_aa: CASSLAGGGSNQPQHF

d_call: -
v_call: TRBV30
j_call: TRBJ2-7
clone_size: -
cdr3_nt: TGTGCCTGGAGTGAGCGGGCAGGGCCCTCCTACGAGCAGTACTTC
cdr3_aa: CAWSERAGPSYEQYF

d_call: -
v_call: TRBV6-5
j_call: TRBJ1-6
clone_size: few
cdr3_nt: TGTGCCAGCAGCCCACCTCAGGGACCCCTCCACTTT
cdr3_aa: CASSPPQGPLHF

d_call: -
v_call: TRBV18
j_call: TRBJ2-7
clone_size: -
cdr3_nt: TGTGCCAGCTCACCATCCGGCGGCAGAACCTACGAGCAGTACTTC
cdr3_aa: CASSPSGGRTYEQYF

d_call: TRBD2
v_call: TRBV6-2/TRBV6-3
j_call: TRBJ2-7
clone_size: -
cdr3_nt: TGTGCCAGCAGTAAGGGACTAGCGGGAGTTCGATCCTACGAGCAGTACTTC
cdr3_aa: CASSKGLAGVRSYEQYF

d_call: TRBD1
v_call: TRBV30
j_call: TRBJ2-5
clone_size: -
cdr3_nt: TGTGCCTGGAGGACCGCCGGGACAGGGGGTACTTGGACCCAGTACTTC
cdr3_aa: CAWRTAGTGGTWTQYF

d_call: -
v_call: TRBV18
j_call: TRBJ2-1
clone_size: -
cdr3_nt: TGTGCCAGCTCACCGGACGGACTCGCCTACAATGAGCAGTTCTTC
cdr3_aa: CASSPDGLAYNEQFF

d_call: -
v_call: TRBV12-2
j_call: TRBJ1-1
clone_size: -
cdr3_nt: TGTGCAAGTCGCTTTTGGCAGGGGACTGAAGCTTTCTTT
cdr3_aa: CASRFWQGTEAFF

d_call: -
v_call: TRBV19
j_call: TRBJ1-4
clone_size: -
cdr3_nt: TGTGCCAGTAGTAAGAACCCAGGGCGCACCAATGAAAAACTGTTTTTT
cdr3_aa: CASSKNPGRTNEKLFF

d_call: TRBD2
v_call: TRBV30
j_call: TRBJ2-2
clone_size: -
cdr3_nt: TGTGCCTGGAGTGTAGGCGGGAGGTCCACCGGGGAGCTGTTTTTT
cdr3_aa: CAWSVGGRSTGELFF

d_call: -
v_call: TRBV2
j_call: TRBJ1-2
clone_size: -
cdr3_nt: TGTGCCAGCCTTAGGACAGTCTATGGCTACACCTTC
cdr3_aa: CASLRTVYGYTF